The 24 T cell receptor beta chains presented below share a single source sample, sequenced in a study of PD-1 blockade in classical Hodgkin lymphoma. Method: immunoSEQ multiplex PCR; TCRdb's copy keeps in-frame clones and lacks some. The sample contains fewer than 90,000 clones, just over 90% of which appear only once. There was relapse after autologous stem cell transplantation in every patient, and there was variation in brentuximab vedotin exposure. Sequences were derived from peripheral blood mononuclear cells (PBMCs), sampled at baseline. The receptor set was obtained from a human donor with classical Hodgkin lymphoma.

The V gene is TRBV18, the J gene TRBJ2-1; D call uncertain. This CDR3 is built from 14 residues. CDR1 KGHSH and CDR2 LQKENI come from the germline V gene. V shed 0 bases and J shed 7 bases, with 10 bases lying between them. The chain's CDR3 is CASSPPESVNEQFF. In DNA form, the CDR3 reads TGTGCCAGCTCACCACCGGAGTCTGTTAATGAGCAGTTCTTC. Combining the CDR3 with reference TRBV18 and TRBJ2-1 gives the whole variable domain NAGVMQNPRHLVRRRGQEARLRCSPMKGHSHVYWYRQLPEEGLKFMVYLQKENIIDESGMPKERFSAEFPKEGPSILRIQQVVRGDSAAYFCASSPPESVNEQFFGPGTRLTVL.

The chain uses TRBV28 and TRBJ2-3; 9 nucleotides align to TRBD2. Per germline, CDR1 MDHEN and CDR2 SYDVKM. Trimming cost V 5 bases and J 1 base; bases outside gene matches: 10. The CDR3 is 17 amino acids. The CDR3 nucleotides are TGTGCCAGCAGTACCCCTGGCAGACTAGCGGGCACAGATACGCAGTATTTT. The encoded protein is CASSTPGRLAGTDTQYF.

The rearrangement uses TRBV15 and TRBJ1-6; 7 bases align to TRBD1. This CDR3 has 15 amino acids. The germline CDR1 and CDR2 sequences are LNHNV and YYDKDF (reference sequence). J gave up 10 bases and V 0 bases, and 6 bases lay outside the gene matches. Here the CDR3 reads CATSRDPDRESPLHF. As DNA, the CDR3 is TGTGCCACCAGCAGAGATCCTGACAGGGAATCACCCCTCCACTTT.

The rearrangement links TRBV11-1 to TRBJ1-1; D gene ambiguous. V dropped 6 bases and J dropped 3 bases, with 8 bases sitting between them. Germline V gives CDR1 SGHAT, CDR2 FQDESV (reference sequence). This CDR3 is built from 12 residues. CDR3 residues: CASRGLDTEAFF. CDR3 nucleotides: TGTGCCAGCAGAGGGCTGGACACTGAAGCTTTCTTT.

This chain links TRBV2 with TRBJ1-2; no clear D. This CDR3 region has 13 residues. Between the trimmed V and J ends, which lost 6 bases and 6 bases, there was a span of 14 bases. Germline V gives CDR1 SNHLY, CDR2 FYNNEI. The CDR3 nucleotides read TGTGCCAGCAGAGACCCTTCGGGGAATGGCTACACCTTC. Translated: CASRDPSGNGYTF.

This chain joins TRBV19 and TRBJ2-7, with D perhaps TRBD1 or TRBD2 (6 bases each). The CDR3 runs 13 residues. From germline, CDR1 is LNHDA and CDR2 SQIVND (reference sequence). V lost 3 bases and J 9 bases, leaving 15 bases between the germline ends. CDR3 protein: CASSIGQGGRQYF. CDR3 nucleotides: TGTGCCAGTAGTATTGGACAAGGGGGGCGGCAGTACTTC. The full variable domain, in which reference TRBV19 and TRBJ2-7 provide the parts outside the CDR3, is DGGITQSPKYLFRKEGQNVTLSCEQNLNHDAMYWYRQDPGQGLRLIYYSQIVNDFQKGDIAEGYSVSREKKESFPLTVTSAQKNPTAFYLCASSIGQGGRQYFGPGTRLTVT.

The chain has TRBV19 and TRBJ2-5; 8 nucleotides match TRBD2. CDR3 length equals 15 residues. The V and J ends lost 3 bases and 2 bases, in that order; junction bases with no gene match: 5. Germline lookup yields CDR1 LNHDA and CDR2 SQIVND (reference sequence). CDR3 bases: TGTGCCAGTAGTATTGCTCGGGGGGGTCAAGAGACCCAGTACTTC. This codes for CASSIARGGQETQYF.

This chain links TRBV27 with TRBJ2-2; D call uncertain. Germline V CDR1 and CDR2: MNHEY, SMNVEV (reference sequence). The CDR3 is 13 amino acids. Trimming took off 4 bases at V and 7 bases at J, with 10 bases between the two ends. The CDR3 sequence is CASSSHLGGELFF. The DNA of the CDR3 is TGTGCCAGCAGTTCCCATCTAGGCGGGGAGCTGTTTTTT.

The rearrangement links TRBV30 to TRBJ2-7; D ambiguous. The CDR3 sequence is 11 residues long. Trimming cost V 5 bases and J 3 bases, with 8 bases left between them. Germline V CDR1 and CDR2: GTSNPN, SVGIG (reference sequence). This chain's CDR3 is CAWARDYEQYF. The CDR3 DNA is TGTGCCTGGGCCCGCGACTACGAGCAGTACTTC.

The chain carries TRBV2 and TRBJ2-7, with 12 bases identical to TRBD1. This CDR3 contains 15 residues. V lost 7 bases, J lost 4 bases, and 8 bases stayed unmatched. In germline, CDR1 is SNHLY, CDR2 FYNNEI. The CDR3 DNA follows: TGTGCCAGCACCCTGGGACAGGGGGCATTGTACGAGCAGTACTTC. Protein sequence: CASTLGQGALYEQYF.

The rearrangement joins TRBV7-9 to TRBJ2-1, with 13 bases identical to TRBD2. The V gene end was trimmed by 0 bases and the J gene end by 3 bases; junction bases not matched to a gene: 5. CDR1 and CDR2 (germline): SEHNR, FQNEAQ (reference sequence). The CDR3 totals 18 residues. DNA for the CDR3: TGTGCCAGCAGCTTAGCTCGGACTAGCGGGGGCTTCTACAATGAGCAGTTCTTC. This codes for CASSLARTSGGFYNEQFF.

V gene TRBV11-2 combines with J gene TRBJ2-7; either TRBD1 or TRBD2 may supply D (6 bases each). V lost 3 bases and J 7 bases, leaving 19 bases between the germline ends. The CDR3 extends over 15 amino acids. Germline values: CDR1 SGHAT, CDR2 FQNNGV. CDR3 nucleotide sequence: TGTGCCAGCAGCTTCGAGGGGGGCAGGTCTCGGGAGCAGTACTTC. Translated: CASSFEGGRSREQYF.

The rearrangement joins TRBV19 to TRBJ1-1, with 8 nucleotides matching TRBD1. Germline loops: CDR1 LNHDA, CDR2 SQIVND (reference sequence). V dropped 6 bases and J dropped 0; count of bases not matched to a gene: 3. This CDR3 spans 14 amino acids. The chain's CDR3 is CASSRGPMNTEAFF. The CDR3 DNA reads as TGTGCCAGTAGCAGGGGGCCGATGAACACTGAAGCTTTCTTT.

This clone came up once. V is TRBV18 and J is TRBJ1-5; D is perhaps TRBD1 (6 bases). The CDR3 loop spans 14 amino acids. V was cut by 8 bases and J by 7 bases, with 18 bases left in between. The germline V gene has CDR1 KGHSH and CDR2 LQKENI. For the CDR3, the DNA is TGTGCCAGCGGCCCGGGGGGGCAAGGACAGCCCCAGCATTTT. It specifies CASGPGGQGQPQHF.

The chain combines TRBV7-8 with TRBJ2-7; D is ambiguous. The V gene's germline CDR1 is SGHVS and CDR2 FQNEAQ. The CDR3 is 14 amino acids. Trimming cost V 5 bases and J 1 base, with 12 bases left between them. The CDR3 is CASSLRQSSYEQYF. For the CDR3, the DNA is TGTGCCAGCAGCCTTCGTCAGTCTTCCTACGAGCAGTACTTC.

The rearrangement uses TRBV11-1 and TRBJ2-3, with D unresolved. This CDR3 contains 13 residues. The germline V gene encodes CDR1 SGHAT and CDR2 FQDESV (reference sequence). The V end lost 1 base, the J end lost 4 bases, and 6 bases lay between the germline ends. The CDR3 region is CASSLGKADTQYF. CDR3 nucleotides: TGTGCCAGCAGCTTAGGGAAAGCAGATACGCAGTATTTT.

CDR3 coding DNA: TGTGCCTGGACCTCGACAGGGGAAGGTTACGAGCAGTACTTC. It is translated as CAWTSTGEGYEQYF. The V and J genes are TRBV30 and TRBJ2-7; 8 bases are shared with TRBD1. V shed 4 bases and J 4 bases; nucleotides not matched to a gene: 9. The germline V gene encodes CDR1 GTSNPN and CDR2 SVGIG (reference sequence). The CDR3 totals 14 residues.

The chain employs TRBV11-2 and TRBJ2-5; unclear D gene. The CDR3 consists of 14 residues. Germline V gene sequence: CDR1 SGHAT, CDR2 FQNNGV. Trimming removed 2 bases at V and 2 bases at J, with 9 bases between. The CDR3 bases are TGTGCCAGCAGCTTAATGGCGATTCAAGAGACCCAGTACTTC. Protein: CASSLMAIQETQYF.

This chain joins TRBV7-9 and TRBJ2-7, with 7 bases that match TRBD1. The germline V gene encodes CDR1 SEHNR and CDR2 FQNEAQ (reference sequence). The CDR3 runs to 15 residues. V dropped 2 bases and J dropped 5; count of bases not matched to a gene: 9. Here the CDR3 reads CASSLPRQGFDEQYF. CDR3 nucleotide sequence: TGTGCCAGCAGCTTACCGAGACAGGGTTTTGACGAGCAGTACTTC.

The rearrangement uses TRBV11-2 and TRBJ2-3, with 7 bases matching TRBD2. Per the germline V gene, CDR1 is SGHAT and CDR2 is FQNNGV. The CDR3 consists of 17 residues. The V segment lost 5 bases and the J segment 4 bases; nucleotides outside the gene matches: 15. The chain's CDR3 is CASSRGSIAGVADTQYF. In DNA, the CDR3 is TGTGCCAGCAGCCGGGGTTCAATAGCGGGTGTGGCAGATACGCAGTATTTT.

The V call is TRBV28, the J call TRBJ1-2; D not resolved. V lost 3 bases to trimming and J lost 4 bases, with 12 bases between them. Germline CDR1 and CDR2: MDHEN and SYDVKM. The CDR3 contains 14 residues. CDR3 DNA sequence: TGTGCCAGCAGTTTTCAGGAGGAGAGCTATGGCTACACCTTC. This codes for CASSFQEESYGYTF.

CDR3 nucleotide sequence: TGTGCCAGCCGGGACTTTCGGGGTCAAGAGACCCAGTACTTC. Amino acid sequence: CASRDFRGQETQYF. The gene calls are TRBV2 and TRBJ2-5, with D possibly matching TRBD2 (6 bases). V dropped 8 bases and J dropped 2 bases, with 15 bases sitting between them. CDR3 size: 14 residues. Looked up from germline, CDR1 is SNHLY and CDR2 is FYNNEI. The entire variable domain, with the rest obtained from reference TRBV2 and TRBJ2-5, is as follows: EPEVTQTPSHQVTQMGQEVILRCVPISNHLYFYWYRQILGQKVEFLVSFYNNEISEKSEIFDDQFSVERPDGSNFTLKIRSTKLEDSAMYFCASRDFRGQETQYFGPGTRLLVL.

The chain combines TRBV13 with TRBJ1-2; D is possibly TRBD1 (6 bases). Trimming stripped 5 bases from V and 8 bases from J, with 18 bases between. Germline CDR1 and CDR2: PRHDT and FYEKMQ (reference sequence). The CDR3 loop spans 14 amino acids. The CDR3 reads CASSPGAGVRGYTF. The DNA for the CDR3 is TGTGCCAGCAGCCCGGGGGCAGGGGTGAGGGGCTACACCTTC.

The CDR3 here is CASSEFRGRQETQYF. CDR3 sequence (DNA): TGTGCCAGCAGTGAATTTCGGGGCAGGCAAGAGACCCAGTACTTC. The gene calls are TRBV25-1 and TRBJ2-5, with D perhaps given as TRBD1 or TRBD2 (5 bases each). There are 15 residues in the CDR3. V dropped 1 base and J dropped 2 bases, with 11 bases sitting between them. Per germline, CDR1 MGHDK and CDR2 SYGVNS.